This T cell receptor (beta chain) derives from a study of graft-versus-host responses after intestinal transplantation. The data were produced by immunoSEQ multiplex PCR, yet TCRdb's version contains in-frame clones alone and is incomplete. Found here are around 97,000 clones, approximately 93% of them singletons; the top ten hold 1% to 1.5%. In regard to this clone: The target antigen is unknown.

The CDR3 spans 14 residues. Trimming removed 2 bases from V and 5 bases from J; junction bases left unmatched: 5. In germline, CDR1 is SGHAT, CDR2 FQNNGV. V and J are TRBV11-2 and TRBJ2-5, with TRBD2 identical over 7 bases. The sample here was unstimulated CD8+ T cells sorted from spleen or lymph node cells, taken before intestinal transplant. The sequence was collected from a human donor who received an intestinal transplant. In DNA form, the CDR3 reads TGTGCCAGCAGCTTACCGGGGAGGGCTGAGACCCAGTACTTC. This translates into CASSLPGRAETQYF. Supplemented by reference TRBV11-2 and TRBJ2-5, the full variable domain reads EAGVAQSPRYKIIEKRQSVAFWCNPISGHATLYWYQQILGQGPKLLIQFQNNGVVDDSQLPKDRFSAERLKGVDSTLKIQPAKLEDSAVYLCASSLPGRAETQYFGPGTRLLVL.